This TCR beta chain appears in the sequencing data of a study of blood T cell repertoires in COVID-19. This clone was detected a few times. Profiling relied on immunoSEQ multiplex PCR, and the TCRdb table lists in-frame clones only, not all of them. The sample contains roughly 250,000 clones, about 89% of which appear only once. Input material: peripheral blood. The TCR originated in a man aged 35 to 55 who had recovered from COVID-19.

The CDR3 spells CASSLGGQVVQGYTF. CDR3 sequence (DNA): TGTGCCAGCAGCTTAGGGGGACAGGTGGTTCAGGGCTACACCTTC. V gene TRBV7-2 combines with J gene TRBJ1-2, with TRBD1 matching 8 bases. CDR3 length equals 15 residues. V lost 1 base, J lost 8 bases, and 9 bases stayed unmatched. Germline loops: CDR1 SGHTA, CDR2 FQGNSA.